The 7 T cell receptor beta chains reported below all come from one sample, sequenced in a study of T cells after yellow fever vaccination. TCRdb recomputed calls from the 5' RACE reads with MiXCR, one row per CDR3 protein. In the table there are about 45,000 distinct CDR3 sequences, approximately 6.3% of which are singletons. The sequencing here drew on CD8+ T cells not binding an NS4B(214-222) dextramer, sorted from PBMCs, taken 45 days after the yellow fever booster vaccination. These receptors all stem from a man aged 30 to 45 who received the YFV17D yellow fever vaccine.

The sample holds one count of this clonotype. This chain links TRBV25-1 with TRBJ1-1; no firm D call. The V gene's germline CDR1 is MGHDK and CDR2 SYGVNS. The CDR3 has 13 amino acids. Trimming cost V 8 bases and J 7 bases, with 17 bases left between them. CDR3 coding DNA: TGTGCCAGCGGCCCCGGGCTCCTCTGTGAAGCTTTCTTT. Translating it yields CASGPGLLCEAFF.

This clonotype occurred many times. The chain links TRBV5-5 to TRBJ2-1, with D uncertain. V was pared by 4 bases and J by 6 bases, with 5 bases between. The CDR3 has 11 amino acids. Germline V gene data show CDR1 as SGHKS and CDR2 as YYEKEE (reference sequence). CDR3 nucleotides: TGTGCCAGCAGCCCCTCCAATGAGCAGTTCTTC. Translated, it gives CASSPSNEQFF.

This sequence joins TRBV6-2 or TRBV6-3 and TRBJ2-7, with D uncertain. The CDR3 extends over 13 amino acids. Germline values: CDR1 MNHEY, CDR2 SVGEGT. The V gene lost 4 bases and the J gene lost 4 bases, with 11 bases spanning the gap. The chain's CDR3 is CASSWSYSYEQYF. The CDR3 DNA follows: TGTGCCAGCAGTTGGAGCTATTCGTACGAGCAGTACTTC.

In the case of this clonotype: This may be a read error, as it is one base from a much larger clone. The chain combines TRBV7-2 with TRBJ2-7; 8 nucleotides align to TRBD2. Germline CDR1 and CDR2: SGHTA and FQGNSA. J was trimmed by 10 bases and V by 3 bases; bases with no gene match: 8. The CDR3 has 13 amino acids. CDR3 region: CASSFPMAGGQYF. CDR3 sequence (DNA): TGTGCCAGCAGCTTTCCAATGGCGGGGGGACAGTACTTC.

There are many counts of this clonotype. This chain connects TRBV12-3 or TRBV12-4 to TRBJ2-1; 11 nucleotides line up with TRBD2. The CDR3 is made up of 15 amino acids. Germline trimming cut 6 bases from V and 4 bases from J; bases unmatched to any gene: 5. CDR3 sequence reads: CASSTGTSGYNEQFF. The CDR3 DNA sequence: TGTGCCAGCAGCACCGGGACTAGCGGTTACAATGAGCAGTTCTTC.

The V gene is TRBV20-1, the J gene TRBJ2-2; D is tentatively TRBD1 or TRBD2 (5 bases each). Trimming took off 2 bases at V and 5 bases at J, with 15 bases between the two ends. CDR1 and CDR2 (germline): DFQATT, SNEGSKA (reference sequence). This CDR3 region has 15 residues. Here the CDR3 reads CSARITRGSTGELFF. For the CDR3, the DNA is TGCAGTGCTAGAATTACTAGGGGTTCAACCGGGGAGCTGTTTTTT.

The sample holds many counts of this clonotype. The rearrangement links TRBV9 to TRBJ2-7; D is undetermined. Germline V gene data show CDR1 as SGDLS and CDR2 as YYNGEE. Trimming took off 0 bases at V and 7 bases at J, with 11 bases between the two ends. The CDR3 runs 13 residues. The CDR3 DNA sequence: TGTGCCAGCAGCGTAGTGGGGTTGGGGGAGCAGTACTTC. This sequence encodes CASSVVGLGEQYF.